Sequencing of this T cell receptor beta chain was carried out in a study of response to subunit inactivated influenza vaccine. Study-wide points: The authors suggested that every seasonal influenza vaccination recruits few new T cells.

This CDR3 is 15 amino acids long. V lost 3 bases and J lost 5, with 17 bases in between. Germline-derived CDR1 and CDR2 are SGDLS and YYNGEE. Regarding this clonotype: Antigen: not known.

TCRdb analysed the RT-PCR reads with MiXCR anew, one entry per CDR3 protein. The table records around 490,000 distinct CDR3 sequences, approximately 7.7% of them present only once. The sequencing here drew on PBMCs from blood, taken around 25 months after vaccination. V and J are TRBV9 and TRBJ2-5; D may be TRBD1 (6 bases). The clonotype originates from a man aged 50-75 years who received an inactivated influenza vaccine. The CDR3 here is CASSANPGVGETQYF. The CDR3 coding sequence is TGTGCCAGCAGCGCCAACCCAGGGGTGGGGGAGACCCAGTACTTC.